Below, 5 T cell receptor beta chains from the same sample are listed, as sequenced in a study of coeliac disease (dated by TCRdb to between 2020 and 2023). Library construction relied on the immunoSEQ multiplex PCR assay. Imported from immuneACCESS, the table was reduced by TCRdb to in-frame sequences with V and J called. These copies leave out some clones; in studies compared against another copy, an unresolved V gene accounts for under half, and the cause of the remainder is not known. This sample is represented by under 4,500 clones; less than 75% of them were singletons. Clones ranked in the top ten supply over 8% of the sample. Points the paper makes about the study in general: Compared with controls, active coeliac intraepithelial and lamina propria samples had TRB and TRG repertoires of lower clonality, which suggests that diverse T cells were recruited.

What these receptors recognize is not known. Sequencing was done on a sample of intraepithelial lymphocytes from the gut. What this sample's cell subset or site label stands for: intraepithelial cell (IEC) fraction of small intestinal biopsy. The receptor set was obtained from a man aged 65 to 85 with active celiac disease.

This clone was observed a handful of times. The chain links TRBV6-1 to TRBJ1-2; the D is unclear. V was trimmed by 2 bases and J by 5 bases, leaving 6 bases between them. Germline V gene data show CDR1 as MNHNS and CDR2 as SASEGT. This CDR3 comprises 12 residues. CDR3 residues: CASSEHQYGYTF. CDR3 in DNA: TGTGCCAGCAGTGAACACCAGTATGGCTACACCTTC.

The chain recombines TRBV28 with TRBJ2-2, with 15 positions matching TRBD2. This CDR3 is 16 amino acids long. Per the germline V gene, CDR1 is MDHEN and CDR2 is SYDVKM. The V and J ends lost 7 bases and 6 bases, in that order; junction bases with no gene match: 6. CDR3 sequence: CASKSGLAGGAGELFF. CDR3 in DNA: TGTGCCAGCAAGTCGGGACTAGCGGGAGGCGCCGGGGAGCTGTTTTTT. The full variable domain, completed using reference TRBV28 and TRBJ2-2, is DVKVTQSSRYLVKRTGEKVFLECVQDMDHENMFWYRQDPGLGLRLIYFSYDVKMKEKGDIPEGYSVSREKKERFSLILESASTNQTSMYLCASKSGLAGGAGELFFGEGSRLTVL.

This chain connects TRBV7-8 to TRBJ2-7; 13 bases are shared with TRBD2. The CDR3 has 15 amino acids. Trimming took 5 bases from V and 7 from J; bases not matched to a gene: 8. CDR1 and CDR2 from the germline V gene are SGHVS and FQNEAQ. CDR3 protein: CASSLGLAGVYEQYF. CDR3 bases: TGTGCCAGCAGCCTTGGACTAGCGGGAGTATATGAGCAGTACTTC.

The V gene is TRBV28, the J gene TRBJ1-1; D may be TRBD1 (6 bases). Germline CDR1 is MDHEN and CDR2 is SYDVKM. CDR3 length: 12 residues. With 7 bases removed from V and 8 bases from J, the gap between germline ends came to 14 bases. The DNA of the CDR3 is TGTGCCAGCACCACGTCAACAGGGGAAGCTTTCTTT. This codes for CASTTSTGEAFF.

The chain joins TRBV7-7 to TRBJ2-5; tentative D call: TRBD1 (5 bases). The CDR3 runs 14 residues. The ends were cut back, 3 bases at V and 2 bases at J, with 10 bases in the middle. CDR1 is SSHAT and CDR2 is FNYEAQ in the germline V gene (reference sequence). The CDR3 bases are TGTGCCAGCAGCTTGGCCGACAGACAAGAGACCCAGTACTTC. This encodes CASSLADRQETQYF.